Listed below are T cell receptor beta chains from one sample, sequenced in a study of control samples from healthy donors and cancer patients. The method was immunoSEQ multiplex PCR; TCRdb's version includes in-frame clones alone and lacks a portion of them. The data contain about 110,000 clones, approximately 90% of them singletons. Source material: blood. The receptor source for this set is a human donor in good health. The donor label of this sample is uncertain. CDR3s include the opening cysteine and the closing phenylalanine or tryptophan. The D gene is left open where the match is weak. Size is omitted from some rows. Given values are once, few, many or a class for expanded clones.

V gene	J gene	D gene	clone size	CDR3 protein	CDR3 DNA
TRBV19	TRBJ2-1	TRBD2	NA	CASSPRGGASGNEQFF	TGTGCCAGTAGTCCCCGGGGAGGGGCATCGGGGAATGAGCAGTTCTTC
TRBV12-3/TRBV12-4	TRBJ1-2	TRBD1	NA	CASSGTGLSTTF	TGTGCCAGCAGCGGGACAGGTCTTTCCACCACCTTC
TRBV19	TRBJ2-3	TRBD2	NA	CASSIGSGGTSTDTQYF	TGTGCCAGTAGTATTGGTAGCGGGGGAACTAGCACAGATACGCAGTATTTT
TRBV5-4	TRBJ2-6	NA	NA	CASNYRDGANVLTF	TGTGCCAGCAACTACAGGGATGGGGCCAACGTCCTGACTTTC
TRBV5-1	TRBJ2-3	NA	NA	CASSLESNTDTQYF	TGCGCCAGCAGCTTGGAGAGTAACACAGATACGCAGTATTTT
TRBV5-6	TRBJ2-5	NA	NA	CASSLAVYQETQYF	TGTGCCAGCAGCTTGGCCGTCTATCAAGAGACCCAGTACTTC
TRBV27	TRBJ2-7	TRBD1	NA	CASSVHPTGVSGEQYF	TGTGCCAGCAGTGTCCACCCGACAGGGGTTTCAGGCGAGCAGTACTTC
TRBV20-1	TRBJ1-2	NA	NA	CSASREIGPPHYGYTF	TGCAGTGCTAGTAGGGAAATCGGCCCGCCCCACTATGGCTACACCTTC
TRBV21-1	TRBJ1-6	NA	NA	CASSKSRVSLKISSYNSPLHF	TGTGCCAGCAGCAAAAGTCGAGTCAGTCTTAAAATCAGCTCCTATAATTCACCCCTCCACTTT
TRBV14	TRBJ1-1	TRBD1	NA	CASSQERGQTEAFF	TGTGCCAGCAGCCAAGAAAGGGGGCAAACTGAAGCTTTCTTT
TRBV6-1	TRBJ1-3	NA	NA	CASSDWGLGNTIYF	TGTGCCAGCAGTGATTGGGGCCTTGGAAACACCATATATTTT
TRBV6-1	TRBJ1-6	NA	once	CASSEIMTVSPLHF	TGTGCCAGCAGTGAAATTATGACAGTTTCACCCCTCCACTTT
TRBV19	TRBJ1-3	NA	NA	CASSIEPTVLGLSGNTIYF	TGTGCCAGTAGTATAGAGCCGACCGTCCTGGGTCTCTCTGGAAACACCATATATTTT
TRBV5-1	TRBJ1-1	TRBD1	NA	CASSGGQAMNTEAFF	TGCGCCAGCAGCGGAGGACAGGCTATGAACACTGAAGCTTTCTTT
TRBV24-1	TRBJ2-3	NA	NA	CATSGVTDTQYF	TGTGCCACCAGTGGAGTCACAGATACGCAGTATTTT
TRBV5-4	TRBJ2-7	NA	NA	CASSGDGIYEQYF	TGTGCCAGCAGCGGGGACGGAATCTACGAGCAGTACTTC
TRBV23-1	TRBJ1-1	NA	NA	CASSRPNGEAFF	TGCGCCAGCAGTCGCCCGAACGGTGAAGCTTTCTTT
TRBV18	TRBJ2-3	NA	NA	CASSLNGWGSTDTQYF	TGTGCCAGCTCACTCAACGGTTGGGGTAGCACAGATACGCAGTATTTT
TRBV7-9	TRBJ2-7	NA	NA	CASSPGLSYEQYF	TGTGCCAGCAGCCCCGGACTCTCCTACGAGCAGTACTTC
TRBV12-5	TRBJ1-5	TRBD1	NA	CASGLRRTGTLEGNQPQHF	TGTGCTAGTGGTTTGCGGAGGACAGGGACCCTGGAGGGCAATCAGCCCCAGCATTTT
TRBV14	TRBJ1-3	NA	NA	CASSQASGAGNTIYF	TGTGCCAGCAGCCAAGCTTCAGGGGCTGGAAACACCATATATTTT
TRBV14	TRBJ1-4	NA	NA	CASSQTPVGASNEKLFF	TGTGCCAGCAGCCAAACTCCGGTGGGGGCCAGTAATGAAAAACTGTTTTTT
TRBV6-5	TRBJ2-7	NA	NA	CASRRQLGSEQYF	TGTGCCAGCAGACGACAGCTGGGCTCCGAGCAGTACTTC
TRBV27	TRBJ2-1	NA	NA	CASSFGGGAEQFF	TGTGCCAGCAGTTTCGGCGGTGGCGCAGAGCAGTTCTTC
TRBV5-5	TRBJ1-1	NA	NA	CASSLGGDTEAFF	TGTGCCAGCAGCTTAGGAGGGGACACTGAAGCTTTCTTT
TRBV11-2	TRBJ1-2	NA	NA	CASSLADPGYGYTF	TGTGCCAGCAGCTTAGCAGATCCCGGGTATGGCTACACCTTC
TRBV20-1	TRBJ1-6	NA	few	CSASIESSYNSPLHF	TGCAGTGCTAGTATCGAGAGCTCCTATAATTCACCCCTCCACTTT
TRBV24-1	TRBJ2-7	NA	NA	CATSDSSTTGARGEYF	TGTGCCACCAGTGATTCAAGCACCACGGGGGCGAGAGGGGAGTACTTC
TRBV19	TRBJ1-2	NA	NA	CASVGTRHGYTF	TGTGCCAGTGTAGGGACAAGACATGGCTACACCTTC
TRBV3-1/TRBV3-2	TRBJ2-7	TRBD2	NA	CASSPGLVYEQYF	TGTGCCAGCTCCCCCGGACTAGTCTACGAGCAGTACTTC
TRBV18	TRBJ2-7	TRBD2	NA	CASSPSGGGNEQYF	TGTGCCAGCTCACCGAGCGGGGGGGGCAACGAGCAGTACTTC
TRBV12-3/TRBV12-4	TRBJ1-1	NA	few	CASSFSSLEAFF	TGTGCCAGCAGTTTCTCTAGTCTTGAAGCTTTCTTT
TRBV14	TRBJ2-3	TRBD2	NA	CASSQRAGDTQYF	TGTGCCAGCAGCCAACGAGCGGGGGATACGCAGTATTTT
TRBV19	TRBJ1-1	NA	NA	CASSLTREVAEAFF	TGTGCCAGTAGTTTGACCCGGGAGGTCGCTGAAGCTTTCTTT
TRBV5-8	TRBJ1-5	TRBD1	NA	CASLQGHGNQPQHF	TGTGCCAGCTTACAGGGGCATGGGAATCAGCCCCAGCATTTT
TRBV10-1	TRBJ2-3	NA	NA	CASSEATSTDTQYF	TGCGCCAGCAGCGAAGCGACTAGCACAGATACGCAGTATTTT
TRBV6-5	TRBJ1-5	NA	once	CASKGPSNQPQHF	TGTGCCAGCAAGGGCCCCAGCAATCAGCCCCAGCATTTT
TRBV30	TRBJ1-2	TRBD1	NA	CACTGGLGYGYTF	TGTGCCTGCACAGGGGGCCTTGGCTATGGCTACACCTTC
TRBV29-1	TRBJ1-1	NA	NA	CSAVQGNEAFF	TGCAGCGCTGTGCAGGGAAATGAAGCTTTCTTT
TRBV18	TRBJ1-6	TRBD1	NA	CASSPTGVGNSPLHF	TGTGCCAGCTCACCGACAGGGGTCGGAAATTCACCCCTCCACTTT
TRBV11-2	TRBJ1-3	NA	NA	CASSQEGNTIYF	TGTGCCAGCAGCCAAGAGGGAAACACCATATATTTT
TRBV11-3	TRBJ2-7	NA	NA	CASSLSQGDEQYF	TGTGCCAGCAGCTTAAGCCAGGGTGACGAGCAGTACTTC
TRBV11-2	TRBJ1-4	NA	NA	CASSRDQDKLFF	TGTGCCAGCAGCCGCGATCAGGATAAACTGTTTTTT
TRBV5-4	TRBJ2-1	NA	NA	CASSLADSYNEQFF	TGTGCCAGCAGCTTAGCGGACTCCTACAATGAGCAGTTCTTC
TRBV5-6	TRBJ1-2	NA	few	CASSSPYTDGYTF	TGTGCCAGCAGCTCCCCTTACACCGATGGCTACACCTTC
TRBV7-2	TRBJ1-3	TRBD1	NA	CASSFRGQGSNTIYF	TGTGCCAGCAGCTTCCGAGGACAGGGGTCAAACACCATATATTTT
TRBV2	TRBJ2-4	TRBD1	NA	CASSLAGGTGTKNIQYF	TGTGCCAGCAGTCTGGCAGGGGGAACAGGTACCAAAAACATTCAGTACTTC
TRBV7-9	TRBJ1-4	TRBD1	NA	CASSFDRGWEKLFF	TGTGCCAGCAGCTTCGACAGGGGTTGGGAAAAACTGTTTTTT
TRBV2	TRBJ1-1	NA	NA	CASSWRGPGLSKGAFF	TGTGCCAGCAGCTGGAGGGGACCCGGACTCTCCAAAGGAGCTTTCTTT
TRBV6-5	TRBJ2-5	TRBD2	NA	CASTFTSGQETQYF	TGTGCCAGCACCTTCACTAGCGGACAAGAGACCCAGTACTTC
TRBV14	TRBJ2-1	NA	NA	CASSPRDGPNEQFF	TGTGCCAGCAGCCCCCGGGACGGACCCAATGAGCAGTTCTTC
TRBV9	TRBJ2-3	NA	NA	CASSVGRGLRTDTQYF	TGTGCCAGCAGCGTAGGAAGGGGCCTTAGGACAGATACGCAGTATTTT
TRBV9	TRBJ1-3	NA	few	CASSVASSHSGNTIYF	TGTGCCAGCAGCGTGGCGTCCTCCCACTCTGGAAACACCATATATTTT
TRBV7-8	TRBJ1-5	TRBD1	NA	CASSQTYSGTGAVSNQPQHF	TGTGCCAGCAGCCAAACCTATTCCGGGACAGGGGCCGTTAGCAATCAGCCCCAGCATTTT
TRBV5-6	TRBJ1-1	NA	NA	CASSLGQMNTEAFF	TGTGCCAGCAGCTTGGGACAGATGAACACTGAAGCTTTCTTT